The rows below give T cell receptor beta chains drawn from one sample of a study of blood T cell repertoires in COVID-19. Some clones are missing from TCRdb's copy, which holds only in-frame ones; the method was immunoSEQ multiplex PCR. Among 230,000 or so clones listed, 80% to 90% were seen once. Source material: peripheral blood. The receptors were gathered from a man aged 40-50 years who had recovered from COVID-19. The conserved cysteine and the conserved F or W are not part of the CDR3 here.

cdr3_aa v_call
ASSDRDSSHEQY TRBV5-4
ACQWAQLGTQY TRBV30
ASSVLGANTEAF TRBV2
ASSPPRQEEAF TRBV18
ASIGRSSYEQY TRBV6-5
ASSPPTGSGNTIY TRBV4-1
ASSPTGGPTDTQY TRBV18
ASSFGDRVRVYGYT TRBV7-9
ASRDSLKNIQY TRBV10-2
ASSKDPEEGRNIQY TRBV21-1
ASSSIYGYT TRBV25-1
ASSYRRERNEKLF TRBV11-2
ASSKRGRGTQY TRBV9
ASSLAPGRGTEAF TRBV7-2
ASSYRTGGDQPQH TRBV6-5
ASSPLGLPGGETQY TRBV7-9
ASGRDFGYGYT TRBV14
ASSLSGPVGKNIQY TRBV27
SVHGTTNTEAF TRBV29-1
ASSPLAGNSYEQY TRBV27
ASSPTPGTGAGIYGYT TRBV5-5
ASTFRDSYGYT TRBV6-5
ATSWPGQGKGNYGYT TRBV15
ASSYASDSLNTEAF TRBV6-2/TRBV6-3
ASIPGGGTGELF TRBV5-1